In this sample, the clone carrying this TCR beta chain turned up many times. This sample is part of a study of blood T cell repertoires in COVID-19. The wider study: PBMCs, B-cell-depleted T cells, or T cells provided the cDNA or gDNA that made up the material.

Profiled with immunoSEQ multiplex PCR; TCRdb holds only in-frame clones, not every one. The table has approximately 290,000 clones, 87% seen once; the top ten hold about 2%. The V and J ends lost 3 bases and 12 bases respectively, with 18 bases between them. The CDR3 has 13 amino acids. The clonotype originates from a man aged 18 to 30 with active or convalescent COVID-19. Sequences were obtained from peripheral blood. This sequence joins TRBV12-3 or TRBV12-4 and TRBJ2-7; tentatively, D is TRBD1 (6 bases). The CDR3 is CASSFVDSRSLYF. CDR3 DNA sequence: TGTGCCAGCAGTTTCGTGGACAGCCGGTCGTTGTACTTC.